This T cell receptor beta chain was documented in a study of cytomegalovirus exposure and HLA in healthy donors. As for the study in general: The early release's HLA-typed donors yielded 65 million to 85 million unique TCRs.

Details on this clone: The antigen remains undetermined.

Overall study findings and caveats: Later work associated 17,000 or so TCR beta sequences with HLA alleles at 0.05 false discovery rate.

Sampled while nominally healthy, donors likely had unrecorded immune exposures. 60 Vbeta and 13 Jbeta primers were used in PCR. Libraries were prepared by immunoSEQ multiplex PCR; TCRdb keeps only in-frame clonotypes and omits some of them. The top ten clones hold 7% to 8.5% of a sample with about 80,000 clones, less than 80% of them seen once. The CDR3 consists of 14 residues. Per the germline V gene, CDR1 is GTSNPN and CDR2 is SVGIG (reference sequence). V lost 7 bases and J 4 bases, leaving 17 bases between the germline ends. Material: PBMCs. The chain combines TRBV30 with TRBJ1-5, with unresolved D. The sequence came from a woman between 40 and 50 years old in good health and CMV-seronegative. The CDR3 DNA reads as TGTGCCTTATCCCATGGGCGTGGGAATCAGCCCCAGCATTTT. Translating it yields CALSHGRGNQPQHF. Based on the CDR3 plus reference TRBV30 and TRBJ1-5, the full variable domain is SQTIHQWPATLVQPVGSPLSLECTVEGTSNPNLYWYRQAAGRGLQLLFYSVGIGQISSEVPQNLSASRPQDRQFILSSKKLLLSDSGFYLCALSHGRGNQPQHFGDGTRLSIL.